The rows below give T cell receptor beta chains drawn from one sample of a study of beta chain features in type 1 diabetes. Measured with immunoSEQ multiplex PCR; TCRdb has only the in-frame clones, and not every one. The sample has a few hundred thousand clones; over 10% are singletons. The sample consisted of naive CD4+ T cells from blood. These TCRs come from a man younger than 35 in good health. Both conserved end residues are part of each CDR3. The order of the fields is clone size, CDR3 length, J gene, D gene, V gene, CDR3 DNA, CDR3 protein. A D gene is named only where the DNA matches it firmly. Clone size is given for some rows only: seen once, a few or many times, or a class if the clone is expanded.

. 15 TRBJ2-7 . TRBV6-5 TGTGCCAGCAGCCCGACAATGGCGTCTAAGACCGAGCAGTACTTC CASSPTMASKTEQYF
few 14 TRBJ1-1 . TRBV6-5 TGTGCCAGCAGTTACTCAGCGGAGAACACTGAAGCTTTCTTT CASSYSAENTEAFF
. 16 TRBJ2-3 TRBD2 TRBV5-1 TGCGCCAGCAGCTTTCGACCGGGAGGGCCCACAGATACGCAGTATTTT CASSFRPGGPTDTQYF
. 14 TRBJ2-1 . TRBV9 TGTGCCAGCAGCGTAGTGGGACTTACCAATGAGCAGTTCTTC CASSVVGLTNEQFF
. 15 TRBJ2-7 . TRBV15 TGTGCCACCAGCAGAGATTCGTCAGGGTTGGGGGAGCAGTACTTC CATSRDSSGLGEQYF
once 12 TRBJ1-2 . TRBV2 TGTGCCAGCAGGAGACAGAGCTATGGCTACACCTTC CASRRQSYGYTF
few 15 TRBJ2-1 TRBD2 TRBV27 TGTGCCAGCAGTTTCCTGCTAGCGGGAGTAGTTGAGCAGTTCTTC CASSFLLAGVVEQFF
. 16 TRBJ1-1 TRBD1 TRBV7-2 TGTGCCAGCAGCTCACAGGGGGCGCGGGGGAACACTGAAGCTTTCTTT CASSSQGARGNTEAFF
few 12 TRBJ1-1 TRBD1 TRBV18 TGTGCCAGCTCACCGGACAGGGTTGAAGCTTTCTTT CASSPDRVEAFF
few 14 TRBJ2-2 TRBD1 TRBV6-4 TGTGCCACCCAACGGGACAGGGCGATCGGGGAGCTGTTTTTT CATQRDRAIGELFF
few 18 TRBJ1-1 TRBD1 TRBV18 TGTGCCAGCTCACCACGGACAGGGGGCGCGGGGACGAACACTGAAGCTTTCTTT CASSPRTGGAGTNTEAFF
. 15 TRBJ1-5 TRBD1 TRBV6-6 TGTGCCAGCAGGTTCGGGACAGTTAGCAATCAGCCCCAGCATTTT CASRFGTVSNQPQHF
few 19 TRBJ2-7 . TRBV7-8 TGTGCCAGCAGCTTAACCCTCCCGGGTCGAAGTTTTGTTGTCTACGAGCAGTACTTC CASSLTLPGRSFVVYEQYF
few 16 TRBJ2-3 TRBD1 TRBV4-3 TGCGCCAGCAGCCAAGACCAGACAGGGCTTGGAGATACGCAGTATTTT CASSQDQTGLGDTQYF
. 14 TRBJ1-1 . TRBV6-6 TGTGCCAGCAGAGGCAGGGTAAGGGTGACTGAAGCTTTCTTT CASRGRVRVTEAFF
. 13 TRBJ1-2 . TRBV6-1 TGTGCCAGCAGTCCAAGACAGGACTATGGCTACACCTTC CASSPRQDYGYTF
. 16 TRBJ2-2 TRBD1 TRBV27 TGTGCCAGCACCCCAACGGGACAGGGGAATCACGGGGAGCTGTTTTTT CASTPTGQGNHGELFF
few 14 TRBJ1-2 . TRBV2 TGTGCCAGCAAGAAACAGGGTTCATCCTATGGCTACACCTTC CASKKQGSSYGYTF
. 15 TRBJ2-2 . TRBV7-2 TGTGCCAGCAGCGCCCGGGGTTTGAACACCGGGGAGCTGTTTTTT CASSARGLNTGELFF
. 14 TRBJ2-3 . TRBV2 TGTGCCAGCAGTGAAAACCAGAGCACAGATACGCAGTATTTT CASSENQSTDTQYF
few 13 TRBJ2-7 TRBD2 TRBV18 TGTGCCAGCTCGGGGACTACCAGAGGAGAGCAGTACTTC CASSGTTRGEQYF
. 15 TRBJ2-7 TRBD1 TRBV5-4 TGTGCCAGCAGCTTTCCGGGACAGCCAACCTACGAGCAGTACTTC CASSFPGQPTYEQYF
few 14 TRBJ2-2 TRBD1 TRBV27 TGTGCCAGCAGTTTTCGTGAGGGGGCCAGGGAGCTGTTTTTT CASSFREGARELFF
. 15 TRBJ2-7 TRBD1 TRBV6-5 TGTGCCAGCAGTTACTCCGGGACAGGGTCGCGCGAGCAGTACTTC CASSYSGTGSREQYF
. 18 TRBJ1-3 TRBD1 TRBV11-2 TGTGCCAGCAGCTTAACCGGACAGGGGTTTTTCTCTGGAAACACCATATATTTT CASSLTGQGFFSGNTIYF
. 14 TRBJ1-2 TRBD1 TRBV6-5 TGTGCCAGCAGGCTGGACAGGGCAGGGTATGGCTACACCTTC CASRLDRAGYGYTF
few 17 TRBJ2-2 . TRBV10-3 TGTGCCATCAGTGAGTCCGGCAGGACAGCGAACACCGGGGAGCTGTTTTTT CAISESGRTANTGELFF
. 12 TRBJ2-5 . TRBV29-1 TGCAGCGTTGATGGGCCGCAAGAGACCCAGTACTTC CSVDGPQETQYF
. 14 TRBJ1-1 TRBD1 TRBV29-1 TGCAGCGTTGGGGACACAGGGGGAGTCACTGAAGCTTTCTTT CSVGDTGGVTEAFF
few 12 TRBJ2-2 TRBD1 TRBV30 TGTGCCTGGTCCATTTACAGGGGAAAGCTGTTTTTT CAWSIYRGKLFF
. 15 TRBJ2-1 TRBD2 TRBV7-2 TGTGCCAGCAGATCTCTAGCGGAGGCGTACAATGAGCAGTTCTTC CASRSLAEAYNEQFF
. 13 TRBJ2-6 . TRBV30 TGTGCCTGGAGCAGGTCTGGGGCCAACGTCCTGACTTTC CAWSRSGANVLTF
few 15 TRBJ2-7 TRBD1 TRBV5-1 TGCGCCAGCAGCTTGGCGTCAGGGGGCCTCGACGAGCAGTACTTC CASSLASGGLDEQYF
. 16 TRBJ1-5 . TRBV7-2 TGTGCCAGCAAGGGGGGAGGGGGGTCTAGCAATCAGCCCCAGCATTTT CASKGGGGSSNQPQHF
few 12 TRBJ2-7 . TRBV27 TGTGCCAGCAGTTCCCCGGGTGGCGAGCAGTACTTC CASSSPGGEQYF
few 15 TRBJ2-5 . TRBV5-1 TGCGCCAGCAGCTTGGCCTTTGGACAACAAGAGACCCAGTACTTC CASSLAFGQQETQYF
. 15 TRBJ2-1 TRBD2 TRBV9 TGTGCCAGCCAACAAGCGGGAGGGTTTGACAATGAGCAGTTCTTC CASQQAGGFDNEQFF
. 16 TRBJ2-5 TRBD2 TRBV6-5 TGTGCCAGCAGTTACATGAATAGCGGGGGCCAAGAGACCCAGTACTTC CASSYMNSGGQETQYF
few 13 TRBJ2-5 . TRBV5-6 TGTGCCAGCAGCGGCGGGACAGAAGAGACCCAGTACTTC CASSGGTEETQYF
. 13 TRBJ1-1 TRBD1 TRBV5-1 TGCGCCAGCAGCTCGGGACAGGGCTGGGGGGCTTTCTTT CASSSGQGWGAFF
few 14 TRBJ1-3 TRBD1 TRBV7-9 TGTGCCAGCAGGTGGGACAGGGATGGAAACACCATATATTTT CASRWDRDGNTIYF
few 17 TRBJ2-1 TRBD2 TRBV14 TGTGCCAGCAGCAAGACTAGCGGGAGTTTGTCCTACAATGAGCAGTTCTTC CASSKTSGSLSYNEQFF
few 12 TRBJ1-5 . TRBV6-5 TGTGCCAGCAGGAGGGGCAATCAGCCCCAGCATTTT CASRRGNQPQHF
few 16 TRBJ2-3 . TRBV4-2 TGTGCCAGCAGCCAAGATCTAATGGGCAGTTTGAATACGCAGTATTTT CASSQDLMGSLNTQYF
. 13 TRBJ1-1 . TRBV29-1 TGCAGCGTTGGGTACACCTTGAACACTGAAGCTTTCTTT CSVGYTLNTEAFF
few 14 TRBJ2-3 . TRBV5-6 TGTGCCAGCAGCTTGGCTAGCGGCACAGATACGCAGTATTTT CASSLASGTDTQYF
. 16 TRBJ2-1 TRBD2 TRBV7-2 TGTGCCAGCAGCTCGCCGGAGCGGGATTGGGGCAATGAGCAGTTCTTC CASSSPERDWGNEQFF
few 16 TRBJ1-5 . TRBV7-8 TGTGCCAGCAGCTTAAGTATGGAGGGCGGTTGGCAGCCCCAGCATTTT CASSLSMEGGWQPQHF
. 16 TRBJ1-3 . TRBV9 TGTGCCAGCAGGGCGGGAGGGGCGGACTCTGGAAACACCATATATTTT CASRAGGADSGNTIYF
. 14 TRBJ1-5 TRBD1 TRBV7-2 TGTGCCAGCAGCCTCGACAGGGGGCCTCAGCCCCAGCATTTT CASSLDRGPQPQHF
. 17 TRBJ2-6 TRBD2 TRBV27 TGTGCCAGCAGCCGGGAGGTGGGGTGGAGTGGGGCCAACGTCCTGACTTTC CASSREVGWSGANVLTF
few 15 TRBJ2-3 . TRBV28 TGTGCCAGCAGCCCCCCGGGATATAGCACAGATACGCAGTATTTT CASSPPGYSTDTQYF
few 17 TRBJ2-1 TRBD2 TRBV15 TGTGCCACCAGCAAGAGGCGGGGGGAAAGCTCCTACAATGAGCAGTTCTTC CATSKRRGESSYNEQFF
many 13 TRBJ2-1 TRBD2 TRBV29-1 TGCAGCGTTGGCGGACTAGCCGACAATGAGCAGTTCTTC CSVGGLADNEQFF
few 15 TRBJ2-7 TRBD2 TRBV6-1 TGTGCCAGCAGACGAACTAGCGGGGGGGCGGGCGAGCAGTACTTC CASRRTSGGAGEQYF